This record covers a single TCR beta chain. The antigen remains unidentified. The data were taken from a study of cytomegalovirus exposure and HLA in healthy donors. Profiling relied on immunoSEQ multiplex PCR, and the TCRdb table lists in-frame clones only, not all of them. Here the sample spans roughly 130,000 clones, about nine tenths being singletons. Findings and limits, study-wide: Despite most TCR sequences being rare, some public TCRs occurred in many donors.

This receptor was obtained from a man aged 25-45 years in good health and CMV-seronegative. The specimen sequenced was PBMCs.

CDR3 nucleotide sequence: TGTGCCAGCAGTTCTCCCTGGCAGGGGAGTACCTACGAGCAGTACTTC. It specifies CASSSPWQGSTYEQYF. The chain employs TRBV28 and TRBJ2-7; a weak D match, TRBD1 (6 bases). The CDR3 contains 16 residues. Trimming left V 4 bases short and J 2 bases short, with 18 bases between. Germline CDR1 and CDR2: MDHEN and SYDVKM.